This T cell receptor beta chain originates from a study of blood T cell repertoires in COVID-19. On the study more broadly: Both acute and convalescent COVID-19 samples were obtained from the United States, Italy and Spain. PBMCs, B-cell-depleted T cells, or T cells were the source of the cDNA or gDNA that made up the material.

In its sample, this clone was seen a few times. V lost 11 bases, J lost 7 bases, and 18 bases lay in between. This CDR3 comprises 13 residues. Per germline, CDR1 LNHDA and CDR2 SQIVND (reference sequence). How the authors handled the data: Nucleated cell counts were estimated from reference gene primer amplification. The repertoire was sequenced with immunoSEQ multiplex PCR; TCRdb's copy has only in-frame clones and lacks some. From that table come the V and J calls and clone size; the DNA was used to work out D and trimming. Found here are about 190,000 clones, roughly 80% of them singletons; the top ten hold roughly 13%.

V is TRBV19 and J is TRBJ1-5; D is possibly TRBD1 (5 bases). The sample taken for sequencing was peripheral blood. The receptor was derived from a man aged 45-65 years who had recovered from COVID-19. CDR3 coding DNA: TGTGCCGGCTCTCCCGGGGGGGGACAGCCCCAGCATTTT. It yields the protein CAGSPGGGQPQHF. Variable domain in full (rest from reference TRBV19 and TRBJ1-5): DGGITQSPKYLFRKEGQNVTLSCEQNLNHDAMYWYRQDPGQGLRLIYYSQIVNDFQKGDIAEGYSVSREKKESFPLTVTSAQKNPTAFYLCAGSPGGGQPQHFGDGTRLSIL.